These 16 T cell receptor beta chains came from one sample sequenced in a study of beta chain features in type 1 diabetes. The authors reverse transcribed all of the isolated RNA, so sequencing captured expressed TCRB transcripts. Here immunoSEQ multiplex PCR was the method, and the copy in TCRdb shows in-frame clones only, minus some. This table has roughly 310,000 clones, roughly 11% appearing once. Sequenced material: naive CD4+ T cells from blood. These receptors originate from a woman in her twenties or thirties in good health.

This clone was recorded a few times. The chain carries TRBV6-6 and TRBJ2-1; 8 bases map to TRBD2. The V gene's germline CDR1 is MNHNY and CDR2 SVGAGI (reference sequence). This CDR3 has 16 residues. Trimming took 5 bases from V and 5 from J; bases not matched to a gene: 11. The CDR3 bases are TGTGCCAGCAGTCCCCTGGGGGGCGGGAGGAACAATGAGCAGTTCTTC. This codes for CASSPLGGGRNNEQFF.

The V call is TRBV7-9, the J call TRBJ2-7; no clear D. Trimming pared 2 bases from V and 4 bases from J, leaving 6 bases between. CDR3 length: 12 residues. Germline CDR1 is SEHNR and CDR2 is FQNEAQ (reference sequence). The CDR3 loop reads CASSLIRYEQYF. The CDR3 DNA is TGTGCCAGCAGCTTAATTCGGTACGAGCAGTACTTC. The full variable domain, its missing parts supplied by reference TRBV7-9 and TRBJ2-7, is DTGVSQNPRHKITKRGQNVTFRCDPISEHNRLYWYRQTLGQGPEFLTYFQNEAQLEKSRLLSDRFSAERPKGSFSTLEIQRTEQGDSAMYLCASSLIRYEQYFGPGTRLTVT.

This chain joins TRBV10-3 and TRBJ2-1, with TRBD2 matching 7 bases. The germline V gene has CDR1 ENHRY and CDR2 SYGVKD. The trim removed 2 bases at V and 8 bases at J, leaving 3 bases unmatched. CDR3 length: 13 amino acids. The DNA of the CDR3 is TGTGCCATCAGTGAGGGGAGGGAGCATGAGCAGTTCTTC. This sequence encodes CAISEGREHEQFF.

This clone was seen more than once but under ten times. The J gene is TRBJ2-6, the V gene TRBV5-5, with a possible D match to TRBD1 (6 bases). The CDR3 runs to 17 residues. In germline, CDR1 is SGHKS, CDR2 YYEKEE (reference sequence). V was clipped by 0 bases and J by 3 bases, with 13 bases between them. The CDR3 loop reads CASSLAMGAHGANVLTF. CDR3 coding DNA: TGTGCCAGCAGCTTGGCCATGGGGGCGCATGGGGCCAACGTCCTGACTTTC.

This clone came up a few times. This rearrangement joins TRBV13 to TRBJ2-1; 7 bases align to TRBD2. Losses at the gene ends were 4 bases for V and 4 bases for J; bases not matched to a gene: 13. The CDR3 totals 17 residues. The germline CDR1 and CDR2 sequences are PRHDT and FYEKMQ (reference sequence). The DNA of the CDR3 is TGTGCCAGCAGCTCCCCCTGGCTAGCGGAATTATACAATGAGCAGTTCTTC. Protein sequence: CASSSPWLAELYNEQFF.

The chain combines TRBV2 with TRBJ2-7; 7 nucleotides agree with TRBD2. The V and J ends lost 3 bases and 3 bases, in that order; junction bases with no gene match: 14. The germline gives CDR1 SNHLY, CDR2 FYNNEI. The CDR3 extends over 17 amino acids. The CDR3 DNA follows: TGTGCCAGCAGTGAGGGCCCGGGAAAAGGGGAGGGCTACGAGCAGTACTTC. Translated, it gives CASSEGPGKGEGYEQYF.

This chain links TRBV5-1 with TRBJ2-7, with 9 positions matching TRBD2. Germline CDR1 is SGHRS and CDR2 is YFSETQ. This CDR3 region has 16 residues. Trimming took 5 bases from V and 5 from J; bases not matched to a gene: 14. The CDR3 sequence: CASSRAGSSGINEQYF. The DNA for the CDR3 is TGCGCCAGCAGTCGGGCAGGGTCTAGCGGGATTAACGAGCAGTACTTC.

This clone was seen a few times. The DNA for the CDR3 is TGTGCCAGCTCACCGGACAGGGATAATCAGCCCCAGCATTTT. Its translation: CASSPDRDNQPQHF. This chain links TRBV18 with TRBJ1-5; the match to TRBD1 covers 8 bases. CDR1 and CDR2 (germline): KGHSH, LQKENI. The CDR3 sequence is 14 residues long. V gave up 3 bases and J gave up 4 bases; unmatched junction bases: 2.

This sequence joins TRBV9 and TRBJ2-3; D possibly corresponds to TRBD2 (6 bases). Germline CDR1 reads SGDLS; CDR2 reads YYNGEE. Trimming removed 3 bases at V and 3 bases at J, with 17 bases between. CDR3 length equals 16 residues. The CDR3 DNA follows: TGTGCCAGCAGCGCTACGGGACTCACGTATACAGATACGCAGTATTTT. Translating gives CASSATGLTYTDTQYF.

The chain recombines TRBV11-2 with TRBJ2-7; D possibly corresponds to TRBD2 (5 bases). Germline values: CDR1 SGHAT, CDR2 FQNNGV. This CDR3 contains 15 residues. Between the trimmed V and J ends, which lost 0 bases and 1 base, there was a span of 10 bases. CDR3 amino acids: CASSLEGGGSYEQYF. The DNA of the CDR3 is TGTGCCAGCAGCTTAGAGGGCGGCGGGTCCTACGAGCAGTACTTC.

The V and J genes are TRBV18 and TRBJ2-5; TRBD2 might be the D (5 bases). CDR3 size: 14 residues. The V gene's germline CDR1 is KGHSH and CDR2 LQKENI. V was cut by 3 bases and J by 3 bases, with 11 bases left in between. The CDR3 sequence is CASSPTVGEETQYF. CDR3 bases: TGTGCCAGCTCACCCACAGTCGGGGAAGAGACCCAGTACTTC.

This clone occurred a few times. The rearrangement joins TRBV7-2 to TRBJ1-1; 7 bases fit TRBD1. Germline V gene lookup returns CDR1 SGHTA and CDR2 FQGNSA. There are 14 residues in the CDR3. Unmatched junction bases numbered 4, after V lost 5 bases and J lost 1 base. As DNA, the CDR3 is TGTGCCAGCAGCCTGGGGACAGCGAACACTGAAGCTTTCTTT. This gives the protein CASSLGTANTEAFF. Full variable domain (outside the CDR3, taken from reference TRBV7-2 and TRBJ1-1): GAGVSQSPSNKVTEKGKDVELRCDPISGHTALYWYRQSLGQGLEFLIYFQGNSAPDKSGLPSDRFSAERTGGSVSTLTIQRTQQEDSAVYLCASSLGTANTEAFFGQGTRLTVV.

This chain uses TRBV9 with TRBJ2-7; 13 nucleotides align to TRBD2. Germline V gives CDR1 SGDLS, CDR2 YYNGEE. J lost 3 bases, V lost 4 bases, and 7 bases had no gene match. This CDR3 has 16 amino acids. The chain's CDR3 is CASSLQGTSGIYEQYF. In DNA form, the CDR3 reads TGTGCCAGCAGCCTCCAAGGGACTAGCGGGATCTACGAGCAGTACTTC.

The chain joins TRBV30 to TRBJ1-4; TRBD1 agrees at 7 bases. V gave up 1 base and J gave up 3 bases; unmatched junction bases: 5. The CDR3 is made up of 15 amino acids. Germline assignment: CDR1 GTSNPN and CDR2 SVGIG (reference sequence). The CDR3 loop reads CAWSARGTANEKLFF. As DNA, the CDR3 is TGTGCCTGGAGTGCCCGCGGGACAGCTAATGAAAAACTGTTTTTT.

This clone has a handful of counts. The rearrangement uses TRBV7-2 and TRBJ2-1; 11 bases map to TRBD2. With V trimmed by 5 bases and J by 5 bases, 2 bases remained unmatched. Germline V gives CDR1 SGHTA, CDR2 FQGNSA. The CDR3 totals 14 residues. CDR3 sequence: CASSRGLADNEQFF. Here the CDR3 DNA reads TGTGCCAGCAGCCGGGGACTAGCGGACAATGAGCAGTTCTTC. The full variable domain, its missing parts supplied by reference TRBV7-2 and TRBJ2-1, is GAGVSQSPSNKVTEKGKDVELRCDPISGHTALYWYRQSLGQGLEFLIYFQGNSAPDKSGLPSDRFSAERTGGSVSTLTIQRTQQEDSAVYLCASSRGLADNEQFFGPGTRLTVL.

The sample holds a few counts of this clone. CDR3 sequence: CASSLAAAQTQYF. The DNA for the CDR3 is TGCGCCAGCAGCTTGGCGGCAGCGCAGACCCAGTACTTC. The chain is built from TRBV5-1 and TRBJ2-5; unclear D gene. From germline, CDR1 is SGHRS and CDR2 YFSETQ. This CDR3 spans 13 amino acids. With 0 bases removed from V and 6 bases from J, the gap between germline ends came to 9 bases.